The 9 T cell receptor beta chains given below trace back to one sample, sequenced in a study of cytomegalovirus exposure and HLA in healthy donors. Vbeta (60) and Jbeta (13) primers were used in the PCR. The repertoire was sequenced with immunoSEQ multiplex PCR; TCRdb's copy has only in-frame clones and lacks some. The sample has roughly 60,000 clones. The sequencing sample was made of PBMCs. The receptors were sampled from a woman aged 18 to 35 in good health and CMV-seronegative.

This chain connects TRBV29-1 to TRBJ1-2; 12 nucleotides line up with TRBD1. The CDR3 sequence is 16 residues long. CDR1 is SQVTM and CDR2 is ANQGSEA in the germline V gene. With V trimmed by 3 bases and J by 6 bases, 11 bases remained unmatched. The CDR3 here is CSVDEPPGQGANGYTF. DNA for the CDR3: TGCAGCGTTGATGAGCCACCGGGACAGGGGGCGAATGGCTACACCTTC.

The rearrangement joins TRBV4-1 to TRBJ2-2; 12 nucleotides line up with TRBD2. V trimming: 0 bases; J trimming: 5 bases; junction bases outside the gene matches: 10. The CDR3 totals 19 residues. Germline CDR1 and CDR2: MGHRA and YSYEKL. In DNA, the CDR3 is TGCGCCAGCAGCCAAGATAGGCTAGCGGGAGGGCCTTGGACCGGGGAGCTGTTTTTT. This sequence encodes CASSQDRLAGGPWTGELFF.

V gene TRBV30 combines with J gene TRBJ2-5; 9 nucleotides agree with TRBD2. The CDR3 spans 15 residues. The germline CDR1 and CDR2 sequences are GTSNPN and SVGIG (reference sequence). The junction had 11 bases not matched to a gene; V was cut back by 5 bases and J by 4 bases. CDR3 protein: CAWSPGTSLRETQYF. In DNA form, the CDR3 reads TGTGCCTGGTCACCCGGGACTAGCCTTCGAGAGACCCAGTACTTC.

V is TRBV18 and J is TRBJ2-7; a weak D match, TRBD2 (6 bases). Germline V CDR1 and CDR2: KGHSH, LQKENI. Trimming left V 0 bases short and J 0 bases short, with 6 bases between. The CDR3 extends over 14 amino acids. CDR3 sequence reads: CASSPPRGSYEQYF. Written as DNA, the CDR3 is TGTGCCAGCTCACCACCGCGGGGCTCCTACGAGCAGTACTTC.

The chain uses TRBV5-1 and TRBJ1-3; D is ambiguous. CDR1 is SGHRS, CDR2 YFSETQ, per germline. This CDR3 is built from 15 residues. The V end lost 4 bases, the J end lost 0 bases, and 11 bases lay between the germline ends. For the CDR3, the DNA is TGCGCCAGCAGCGAGGGTCCGATCTCTGGAAACACCATATATTTT. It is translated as CASSEGPISGNTIYF. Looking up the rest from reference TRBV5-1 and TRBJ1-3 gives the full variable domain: KAGVTQTPRYLIKTRGQQVTLSCSPISGHRSVSWYQQTPGQGLQFLFEYFSETQRNKGNFPGRFSGRQFSNSRSEMNVSTLELGDSALYLCASSEGPISGNTIYFGEGSWLTVV.

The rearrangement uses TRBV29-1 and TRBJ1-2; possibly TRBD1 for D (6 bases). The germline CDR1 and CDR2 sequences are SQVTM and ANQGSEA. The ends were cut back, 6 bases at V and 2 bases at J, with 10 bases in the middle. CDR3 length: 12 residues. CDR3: CSVDQGNYGYTF. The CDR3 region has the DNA TGCAGCGTGGACCAGGGGAACTATGGCTACACCTTC.

CDR3 loop: CASSQDSGSPGDEQFF. The CDR3 nucleotides are TGCGCCAGCAGCCAAGATTCGGGAAGCCCTGGGGATGAGCAGTTCTTC. This chain connects TRBV4-1 to TRBJ2-1, with TRBD2 as a possible D gene (5 bases). Germline values: CDR1 MGHRA, CDR2 YSYEKL. Trimming shortened V by 0 bases and J by 8 bases, and 17 bases separated the two germline ends. The CDR3 runs 16 residues.

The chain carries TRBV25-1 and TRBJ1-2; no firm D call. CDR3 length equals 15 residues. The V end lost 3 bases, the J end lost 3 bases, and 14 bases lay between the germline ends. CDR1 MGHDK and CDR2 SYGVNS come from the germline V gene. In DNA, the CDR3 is TGTGCCAGCAGTGACGGGAAAAGAGTGCACTATGGCTACACCTTC. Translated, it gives CASSDGKRVHYGYTF.

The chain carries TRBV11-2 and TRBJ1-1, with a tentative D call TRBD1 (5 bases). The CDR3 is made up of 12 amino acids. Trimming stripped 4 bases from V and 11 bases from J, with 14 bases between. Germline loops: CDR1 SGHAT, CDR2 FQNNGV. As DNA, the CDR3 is TGTGCCAGCAGCTCCCTTGGGGGGACGGCTTTCTTT. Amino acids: CASSSLGGTAFF.